The 28 T cell receptor beta chains below come from one sample, sequenced in a study of PD-1 blockade in mismatch repair-deficient tumors. Data came from immunoSEQ multiplex PCR; TCRdb stores just in-frame clones and leaves some out. The repertoire consists of around 40,000 clones, with about four fifths occurring once and the leading ten covering about 20%. The sequencing here drew on peripheral blood, taken 4 weeks after starting pembrolizumab. The source is an adult with mismatch repair-deficient cancer.

The gene calls are TRBV9 and TRBJ2-4; unclear D gene. This CDR3 is 13 amino acids long. From germline, CDR1 is SGDLS and CDR2 YYNGEE. V dropped 1 base and J dropped 0 bases, with 2 bases sitting between them. Written as DNA, the CDR3 is TGTGCCAGCAGCGTAACAGCCAAAAACATTCAGTACTTC. Translation: CASSVTAKNIQYF.

This clone occurred once. This chain uses TRBV5-5 with TRBJ2-1; 9 bases are shared with TRBD2. V was clipped by 5 bases and J by 4 bases; unmatched bases: 10. This CDR3 comprises 16 residues. Per the germline V gene, CDR1 is SGHKS and CDR2 is YYEKEE (reference sequence). CDR3 nucleotide sequence: TGTGCCAGCAGGGGGGCAGGGACTAGCCAATACAATGAGCAGTTCTTC. Translating gives CASRGAGTSQYNEQFF.

The chain is built from TRBV7-9 and TRBJ2-3; no firm D call. V shed 1 base and J shed 0 bases, with 8 bases lying between them. CDR3 length: 15 amino acids. The germline V gene encodes CDR1 SEHNR and CDR2 FQNEAQ (reference sequence). CDR3 sequence (DNA): TGTGCCAGCAGCTTAGTCGCAGCGAGCACAGATACGCAGTATTTT. Translating gives CASSLVAASTDTQYF.

This clone was found a few times. The CDR3 spells CASSLEFRGQPQHF. For the CDR3, the DNA is TGTGCCAGCAGCTTAGAGTTTCGAGGACAGCCCCAGCATTTT. The chain combines TRBV7-8 with TRBJ1-5; D remains ambiguous. Germline values: CDR1 SGHVS, CDR2 FQNEAQ. V was pared by 1 base and J by 7 bases, with 11 bases between. CDR3 length: 14 amino acids.

This clone was found once. V usage is TRBV14 and J usage is TRBJ2-2; TRBD1 matches 8 bases. The CDR3 length is 15 residues. CDR1 is SGHDN, CDR2 FVKESK, per germline. V trimming: 4 bases; J trimming: 3 bases; junction bases outside the gene matches: 4. The CDR3 sequence: CASSLHRGDTGELFF. The CDR3, as DNA: TGTGCCAGCAGCCTACACAGGGGGGACACCGGGGAGCTGTTTTTT.

This chain joins TRBV5-6 and TRBJ2-3; D call uncertain. From germline, CDR1 is SGHDT and CDR2 YYEEEE. With 3 bases removed from V and 7 bases from J, the gap between germline ends came to 18 bases. CDR3 length: 15 amino acids. The CDR3 DNA reads TGTGCCAGCAGCTATGGTGACGCAAGTAAAAATACGCAGTATTTT. Its protein product is CASSYGDASKNTQYF.

The chain is built from TRBV6-6 and TRBJ2-7; 7 bases line up with TRBD1. With 2 bases clipped from V and 0 bases from J, the junction kept 4 bases outside the gene matches. Looked up from germline, CDR1 is MNHNY and CDR2 is SVGAGI (reference sequence). The CDR3 sequence is 15 residues long. The CDR3 DNA sequence: TGTGCCAGCAGTTACCGGGCAGGGGGCTCCTACGAGCAGTACTTC. This sequence encodes CASSYRAGGSYEQYF.

V gene TRBV6-6 combines with J gene TRBJ2-7; TRBD2 agrees at 7 bases. This CDR3 is 14 amino acids long. The ends lost 1 base at V and 4 bases at J; junction bases unmatched: 4. Germline values: CDR1 MNHNY, CDR2 SVGAGI (reference sequence). CDR3 amino acids: CASSYLGEGYEQYF. Written as DNA, the CDR3 is TGTGCCAGCAGTTACTTAGGGGAGGGTTACGAGCAGTACTTC.

V gene TRBV2 combines with J gene TRBJ1-5, with D possibly TRBD1 on 6 matching bases. Germline-derived CDR1 and CDR2 are SNHLY and FYNNEI. CDR3 length: 15 residues. The germline V and J ends were trimmed by 7 bases and 0 bases, with 13 bases remaining between them. CDR3 amino acids: CASISDRNSNQPQHF. The CDR3 nucleotides read TGTGCCAGCATATCGGACAGAAATAGCAATCAGCCCCAGCATTTT.

The chain combines TRBV7-9 with TRBJ2-5; D could derive from TRBD1 or TRBD2 (7 bases each). This CDR3 is 14 amino acids long. The germline V gene encodes CDR1 SEHNR and CDR2 FQNEAQ (reference sequence). V lost 5 bases and J lost 3, with 13 bases in between. CDR3 amino acids: CASSPRGREETQYF. CDR3 DNA sequence: TGTGCCAGCAGCCCCAGGGGGAGGGAAGAGACCCAGTACTTC. Full variable domain (missing parts from reference TRBV7-9 and TRBJ2-5): DTGVSQNPRHKITKRGQNVTFRCDPISEHNRLYWYRQTLGQGPEFLTYFQNEAQLEKSRLLSDRFSAERPKGSFSTLEIQRTEQGDSAMYLCASSPRGREETQYFGPGTRLLVL.

The chain combines TRBV18 with TRBJ2-7; D possibly corresponds to TRBD2 (6 bases). Germline values: CDR1 KGHSH, CDR2 LQKENI. This CDR3 spans 14 amino acids. The V end lost 3 bases, the J end lost 0 bases, and 9 bases lay between the germline ends. CDR3 coding DNA: TGTGCCAGCTCACCCCGGGACTCCTCCTACGAGCAGTACTTC. Translation: CASSPRDSSYEQYF.

This clone appeared a single time. CDR3 in amino acids: CAWTVFATEAFF. For the CDR3, the DNA is TGTGCCTGGACGGTGTTTGCCACTGAAGCTTTCTTT. This sequence joins TRBV30 and TRBJ1-1; D remains ambiguous. This CDR3 is built from 12 residues. CDR1 is GTSNPN and CDR2 is SVGIG in the germline V gene (reference sequence). With 4 bases removed from V and 4 bases from J, the gap between germline ends came to 10 bases.

This clone was counted only a few times. The chain joins TRBV12-5 to TRBJ2-7; D is ambiguous. The germline CDR1 and CDR2 sequences are LGHNT and FRNRAP. The CDR3 sequence is 14 residues long. With 1 base removed from V and 2 bases from J, the gap between germline ends came to 9 bases. Here the CDR3 DNA reads TGTGCTAGTGGTTTGGGGTACCTCCCCTACGAGCAGTACTTC. Translated, it gives CASGLGYLPYEQYF.

The genes are TRBV19 and TRBJ1-4; D is possibly TRBD1 (5 bases). Germline V gene sequence: CDR1 LNHDA, CDR2 SQIVND (reference sequence). The ends were cut back, 7 bases at V and 6 bases at J, with 12 bases in the middle. This CDR3 comprises 13 residues. The CDR3 region has the DNA TGTGCCAGTACCCCGGGGCCCCATGAAAAACTGTTTTTT. Amino acid sequence: CASTPGPHEKLFF.

This clone was observed once. The rearrangement joins TRBV18 to TRBJ1-5; D may be TRBD1 (6 bases). The CDR3 has 14 amino acids. CDR1 KGHSH and CDR2 LQKENI come from the germline V gene. V shed 4 bases and J shed 6 bases, with 13 bases lying between them. The CDR3 DNA is TGTGCCAGCTCACGGGCAGGGGAGGGTCAGCCCCAGCATTTT. The encoded protein is CASSRAGEGQPQHF.

In this sample, this clone turned up once. The chain combines TRBV18 with TRBJ1-1; the match to TRBD1 covers 9 bases. V dropped 4 bases and J dropped 1; count of bases not matched to a gene: 10. This CDR3 spans 17 amino acids. Germline loops: CDR1 KGHSH, CDR2 LQKENI. As DNA, the CDR3 is TGTGCCAGCTCACTATACGGGACAGGGTTAAGGAACACTGAAGCTTTCTTT. Translation: CASSLYGTGLRNTEAFF.

Written as DNA, the CDR3 is TGCGCCAGCAGCCAGGGGACTAGCGGGAGTGCAGATACGCAGTATTTT. Its protein is CASSQGTSGSADTQYF. The chain recombines TRBV4-3 with TRBJ2-3; 14 positions agree with TRBD2. The V and J ends lost 3 bases and 4 bases, in that order; junction bases with no gene match: 3. The CDR3 covers 16 residues. Germline V gene lookup returns CDR1 LGHNA and CDR2 YSLEER.

The chain combines TRBV10-2 with TRBJ2-7; 11 nucleotides agree with TRBD1. CDR3 length: 15 residues. The V gene end was trimmed by 3 bases and the J gene end by 0 bases; junction bases not matched to a gene: 1. From germline, CDR1 is WSHSY and CDR2 SAAADI. CDR3 DNA sequence: TGCGCCAGCAGTGAAGGGACAGGGGGCTCCTACGAGCAGTACTTC. Protein product: CASSEGTGGSYEQYF.

The genes are TRBV7-9 and TRBJ2-5, with D perhaps TRBD2 (5 bases). Trimming took 5 bases from V and 5 from J, leaving 12 bases between them. Germline-derived CDR1 and CDR2 are SEHNR and FQNEAQ (reference sequence). The CDR3 totals 13 residues. CDR3: CASSPGIRETQYF. The DNA for the CDR3 is TGTGCCAGCAGCCCGGGAATTAGGGAGACCCAGTACTTC.

The rearrangement links TRBV11-2 to TRBJ2-1; 12 bases are a match to TRBD2. With V trimmed by 5 bases and J by 9 bases, 8 bases remained unmatched. This CDR3 has 15 amino acids. CDR1 is SGHAT, CDR2 FQNNGV, per germline. CDR3 residues: CASSPLAGGSGEQFF. The CDR3 DNA sequence: TGTGCCAGCAGCCCACTAGCGGGAGGTTCAGGTGAGCAGTTCTTC.

The chain joins TRBV30 to TRBJ2-5; no clear D gene. The ends were cut back, 3 bases at V and 4 bases at J, with 18 bases in the middle. The germline gives CDR1 GTSNPN, CDR2 SVGIG (reference sequence). The CDR3 has 15 amino acids. Written as DNA, the CDR3 is TGTGCCTGGAGCGATCCATCGGGCCACGGAGAGACCCAGTACTTC. Its protein product is CAWSDPSGHGETQYF.

This clone has more than one count but fewer than ten. The rearrangement links TRBV25-1 to TRBJ1-2; D is possibly TRBD1 (5 bases). Germline V gene lookup returns CDR1 MGHDK and CDR2 SYGVNS. The length of the CDR3 is 15 residues. V was pared by 3 bases and J by 8 bases, with 19 bases between. The CDR3 loop is CASSDKLTETSGYTF. The CDR3 DNA reads TGTGCCAGCAGTGATAAATTGACAGAGACATCGGGCTACACCTTC.

The V gene is TRBV25-1, the J gene TRBJ1-5; TRBD1 matches 8 bases. CDR1 is MGHDK, CDR2 SYGVNS, per germline. CDR3 length: 16 residues. V was clipped by 8 bases and J by 1 base; unmatched bases: 10. The CDR3 is CASPDREVISNQPQHF. CDR3 DNA sequence: TGTGCCAGCCCGGACAGGGAGGTTATCAGCAATCAGCCCCAGCATTTT.

V gene TRBV11-3 combines with J gene TRBJ1-1; 7 bases are shared with TRBD1. Germline values: CDR1 SGHNT, CDR2 YENEEA. Unmatched junction bases numbered 1, after V lost 1 base and J lost 5 bases. The CDR3 has 13 residues. The chain's CDR3 is CASSLARGTEAFF. The CDR3 nucleotides are TGTGCCAGCAGCTTAGCCAGGGGGACTGAAGCTTTCTTT.

This clone was recorded a few times. V and J are TRBV6-1 and TRBJ2-2; D not resolved. CDR1 and CDR2 (germline): MNHNS, SASEGT. The germline V and J ends were trimmed by 0 bases and 6 bases, with 8 bases remaining between them. This CDR3 comprises 14 residues. CDR3: CASSEASESGELFF. The CDR3 nucleotides are TGTGCCAGCAGTGAAGCTTCCGAGTCCGGGGAGCTGTTTTTT.

This chain links TRBV5-1 with TRBJ2-7, with D uncertain. V lost 3 bases and J 3 bases, leaving 10 bases between the germline ends. The V gene's germline CDR1 is SGHRS and CDR2 YFSETQ. This CDR3 spans 13 amino acids. The CDR3 spells CASSSENSYEQYF. CDR3 bases: TGCGCCAGCAGCTCCGAAAACAGCTACGAGCAGTACTTC.

This chain joins TRBV7-2 and TRBJ2-5; TRBD2 might be the D (6 bases). The V gene lost 6 bases and the J gene lost 3 bases, with 8 bases spanning the gap. The CDR3 loop spans 12 amino acids. The germline CDR1 and CDR2 sequences are SGHTA and FQGNSA. In DNA form, the CDR3 reads TGTGCCAGCAGGGAGGGTGAAGAGACCCAGTACTTC. It yields the protein CASREGEETQYF.

The V call is TRBV7-6, the J call TRBJ2-1; TRBD1 might be the D (6 bases). Germline V gene lookup returns CDR1 SGHVS and CDR2 FNYEAQ. The V and J ends lost 5 bases and 6 bases respectively, with 14 bases between them. The CDR3 has 14 amino acids. CDR3 DNA sequence: TGTGCCAGCAGCCCCCTGACAGGACTCAATGAGCAGTTCTTC. It codes for CASSPLTGLNEQFF.